This is a list of T cell receptor beta chains from one sample in a study of early T cells in non-severe SARS-CoV-2 infection. TCRdb re-called the 5' RACE reads with MiXCR, one entry per CDR3 protein. The sample records some 48,000 distinct CDR3 sequences, 13% being singletons. Sequenced input: whole blood. Receptor source: an adult who was a healthcare worker with PCR-confirmed SARS-CoV-2 infection or an uninfected control (not recorded which). Both conserved end residues are part of each CDR3.

v_call	j_call	cdr3_aa
TRBV20-1	TRBJ2-7	CSAVTSGSGRWEQYF
TRBV19	TRBJ1-5	CATQRGLNQPQHF
TRBV9	TRBJ2-5	CASSASPGGTRETQYF
TRBV24-1	TRBJ2-7	CATSDTREQYF
TRBV9	TRBJ2-5	CASSVAANQETQYF
TRBV29-1	TRBJ2-5	CSVATSGQETQYF
TRBV19	TRBJ2-7	CASSTTGTGTHEQYF
TRBV30	TRBJ2-6	CACGTGANVLTF
TRBV29-1	TRBJ1-1	CSVEDRLGREAFF
TRBV4-1	TRBJ1-1	CASSQGPLDTEAFF
TRBV10-3	TRBJ2-5	CAISVLGGQETQYF
TRBV29-1	TRBJ2-3	CSVEDLRDTQYF
TRBV7-2	TRBJ1-2	CASSLEVLAGGINGYTF
TRBV19	TRBJ2-5	CASSIGPSMGTQYF
TRBV9	TRBJ2-3	CASSVGLAGRTDTQYF
TRBV12-3/TRBV12-4	TRBJ2-2	CASSFWDTGELFF
TRBV5-6	TRBJ2-7	CASSSGSYEQYF
TRBV2	TRBJ2-5	CASSDLAGVRETQYF
TRBV21-1	TRBJ2-7	CASSPKRHREGEQYF
TRBV7-6	TRBJ2-3	CASSPRDQGGGDTQYF
TRBV27	TRBJ1-6	CASRIGNSPLHF
TRBV20-1	TRBJ2-2	CSARRWRDLTGELFF
TRBV6-2/TRBV6-3	TRBJ2-7	CASSYSPDRLVRQYF
TRBV12-3/TRBV12-4	TRBJ2-2	CASSSTLRGLAGKLPGELFF
TRBV7-6	TRBJ2-2	CASSLSPETGELFF
TRBV2	TRBJ1-1	CASNEGRTEAFF
TRBV29-1	TRBJ2-7	CSGTSDTYEQYF
TRBV6-2/TRBV6-3	TRBJ1-1	CASSYRGPDSAFF
TRBV24-1	TRBJ2-2	CATSDSVTNTGELFF
TRBV12-3/TRBV12-4	TRBJ2-7	CASGGGLYEQYF
TRBV6-1	TRBJ2-7	CASRNDPGTSGISEQYF
TRBV5-1	TRBJ1-1	CASSLGTGEDAEAFF
TRBV24-1	TRBJ2-3	CATSDWDRRTDTQYF
TRBV28	TRBJ1-2	CASSSQYRGPGYTF
TRBV29-1	TRBJ2-5	CSVVLHREGETQYF
TRBV5-1	TRBJ2-7	CASRTGTGGYYEQYF
TRBV4-1	TRBJ2-3	CASSRLAGGPDTDTQYF
TRBV5-1	TRBJ2-7	CASSLRREAGGTYEQYF
TRBV13	TRBJ2-1	CASSLGGDSSYNEQFF
TRBV29-1	TRBJ1-1	CSVGGQALGNTEAFF
TRBV28	TRBJ1-2	CASSSRTYGYTF
TRBV20-1	TRBJ1-4	CSAHGYNEKLFF
TRBV9	TRBJ2-1	CASSAGQGDYNEQFF
TRBV4-1	TRBJ2-5	CASSQGSSGSRQETQYF
TRBV24-1	TRBJ1-1	CATSERDTEAFF
TRBV29-1	TRBJ2-1	CSVEQDNEQFF
TRBV4-1	TRBJ2-7	CASSQDLAGGHYEQYF
TRBV9	TRBJ2-3	CASSVAGTSPDTQYF